This TCR beta chain stems from a study of control samples from healthy donors and cancer patients. Only one count was recorded for this clone. Clones were read by immunoSEQ multiplex PCR, and TCRdb kept only the in-frame ones, dropping some. The sample consists of about 86,000 clones, roughly nine tenths of them appearing once. CDR3 length equals 14 residues. Germline V lookup: CDR1 ENHRY, CDR2 SYGVKD. The junction had 4 bases not matched to a gene; V was cut back by 6 bases and J by 0 bases. The sample consisted of PBMCs. The receptor comes from a woman between 50 and 59 years old with colorectal cancer. The chain joins TRBV10-3 to TRBJ1-2, with 7 bases matching TRBD1. CDR3 loop: CAISPGTANYGYTF. CDR3 DNA: TGTGCCATCAGCCCCGGGACAGCTAACTATGGCTACACCTTC.